The entry below describes one T cell receptor (beta chain). The antigen remains unidentified. The sample comes from a study of blood T cells in healthy people across ages. The study's findings and limits: Correlation between TCR beta diversity and naive T cell percentage was strong. TCR beta diversity per million T cells fell roughly linearly with age.

The ends lost 5 bases at V and 2 bases at J; junction bases unmatched: 5. Germline V gene sequence: CDR1 MDHEN, CDR2 SYDVKM. CDR3 length equals 15 residues. Combining a sample-barcoded 5' primer with a J-beta primer mix, a second PCR ran for about 7 to 11 cycles. One entry per CDR3 protein, called by TCRdb with MiXCR from the 5' RACE reads. The repertoire has about 1.4 million distinct CDR3 sequences, around 59% of them found once; the top ten carry 6.5% to 8.5%. This rearrangement joins TRBV28 to TRBJ2-3; 9 bases agree with TRBD2. This receptor was obtained from a young man in good health. Sequencing was carried out using blood. The CDR3 reads CASSPSSGITDTQYF. The DNA of the CDR3 is TGTGCCAGCAGTCCTTCTAGCGGGATCACAGATACGCAGTATTTT.